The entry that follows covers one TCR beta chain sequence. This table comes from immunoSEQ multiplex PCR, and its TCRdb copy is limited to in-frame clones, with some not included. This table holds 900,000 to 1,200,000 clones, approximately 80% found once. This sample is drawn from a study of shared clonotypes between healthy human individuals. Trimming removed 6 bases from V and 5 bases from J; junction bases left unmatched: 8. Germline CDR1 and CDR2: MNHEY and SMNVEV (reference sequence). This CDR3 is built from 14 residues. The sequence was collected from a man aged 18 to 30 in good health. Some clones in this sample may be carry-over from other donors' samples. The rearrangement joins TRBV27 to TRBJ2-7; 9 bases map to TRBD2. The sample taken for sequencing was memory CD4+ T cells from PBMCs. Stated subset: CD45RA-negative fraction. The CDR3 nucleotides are TGTGCCAGCAGGCTAGCGGGACACGTAGACGAGCAGTACTTC. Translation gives CASRLAGHVDEQYF.